Below, 18 T cell receptor beta chains from the same sample are listed, as sequenced in a study of T-cell memory formation after mild COVID-19. TCRdb passed the 5' RACE reads through MiXCR, listing each CDR3 protein once. Of approximately 100,000 distinct CDR3 sequences in the sample, around a quarter were seen once. Sequenced material: PBMCs or a T cell subset sorted from them (not recorded which). The receptors stem from a man aged 18 to 30 who had mild COVID-19 (a few samples of this study predate the infection). Cell type and time point are not known.

This clonotype came up a few times. V is TRBV10-2 and J is TRBJ2-1, with unresolved D. The CDR3 totals 12 residues. V lost 7 bases and J lost 4, with 8 bases in between. Germline loops: CDR1 WSHSY, CDR2 SAAADI. The CDR3 region has the DNA TGCGCCAGCATGTGGGGTTACAATGAGCAGTTCTTC. Translated, it gives CASMWGYNEQFF.

The DNA of the CDR3 is TGCGCCAGCAGCCAACGGCGGCGGGACAGGGCTTCAACTAATGAAAAACTGTTTTTT. Its translation: CASSQRRRDRASTNEKLFF. This rearrangement joins TRBV4-1 to TRBJ1-4, with TRBD1 identical over 9 bases. The J segment lost 0 bases and the V segment lost 2 bases, leaving 10 bases of the junction unmatched. The CDR3 extends over 19 amino acids. In germline, CDR1 is MGHRA, CDR2 YSYEKL.

The rearrangement links TRBV15 to TRBJ2-7; possibly TRBD1 for D (5 bases). The V and J ends lost 4 bases and 0 bases respectively, with 10 bases between them. Germline V gives CDR1 LNHNV, CDR2 YYDKDF (reference sequence). This CDR3 spans 14 amino acids. The CDR3 is CATSTTESSYEQYF. The DNA of the CDR3 is TGTGCCACCAGCACGACAGAGAGCTCCTACGAGCAGTACTTC. Variable domain in full (rest from reference TRBV15 and TRBJ2-7): DAMVIQNPRYQVTQFGKPVTLSCSQTLNHNVMYWYQQKSSQAPKLLFHYYDKDFNNEADTPDNFQSRRPNTSFCFLDIRSPGLGDTAMYLCATSTTESSYEQYFGPGTRLTVT.

This clonotype occurred many times. This chain links TRBV29-1 with TRBJ2-3, with 8 bases that match TRBD2. With 0 bases clipped from V and 4 bases from J, the junction kept 3 bases outside the gene matches. Germline CDR1 SQVTM, CDR2 ANQGSEA. The CDR3 is 14 amino acids. The CDR3 protein is CSVEDPSGPDTQYF. Written as DNA, the CDR3 is TGCAGCGTTGAAGATCCTAGCGGGCCAGATACGCAGTATTTT.

This clonotype was observed a few times. In DNA form, the CDR3 reads TGTGCCAGCACCGTCCGCCCTAGACAGCTACTAGCCAAAAACATTCAGTACTTC. Translation: CASTVRPRQLLAKNIQYF. This chain uses TRBV28 with TRBJ2-4; a possible D gene is TRBD1 (5 bases). The CDR3 totals 18 residues. CDR1 and CDR2 (germline): MDHEN, SYDVKM. The V and J ends lost 7 bases and 0 bases respectively, with 22 bases between them.

This clonotype showed up just a few times. V and J are TRBV6-5 and TRBJ1-1, with D possibly matching TRBD1 (6 bases). The CDR3 covers 16 residues. Germline V gene lookup returns CDR1 MNHEY and CDR2 SVGAGI. V was trimmed by 4 bases and J by 1 base, leaving 16 bases between them. CDR3 bases: TGTGCCAGCAGTTGGGGCCGGGGGGCCGAGAACACTGAAGCTTTCTTT. Its protein product is CASSWGRGAENTEAFF.

This clonotype was recorded a few times. The chain joins TRBV28 to TRBJ2-7, with 7 bases that match TRBD1. The germline V gene has CDR1 MDHEN and CDR2 SYDVKM. V shed 3 bases, J shed 5 bases, and the junction held 4 bases outside the gene matches. The CDR3 length is 13 residues. CDR3 DNA: TGTGCCAGCAGTTTGGGCAGGGGGAACGAGCAGTACGTC. Protein sequence: CASSLGRGNEQYV.

The chain recombines TRBV4-1 with TRBJ2-7; no clear D. V gave up 1 base and J gave up 3 bases, with 13 bases separating them. The CDR3 has 15 amino acids. The germline gives CDR1 MGHRA, CDR2 YSYEKL. Here the CDR3 reads CASSQVEGALYEQYF. CDR3 DNA: TGCGCCAGCAGCCAAGTGGAAGGAGCCCTCTACGAGCAGTACTTC.

This clonotype was observed a handful of times. The V gene is TRBV12-1, the J gene TRBJ1-2; no DNA check was done on the table's D call, TRBD1. TRBV12-1 is designated a pseudogene. This CDR3 contains 13 residues. The CDR3 spells CASSFGGIVGYTF. CDR3 nucleotide sequence: TGTGCCAGCAGCTTTGGGGGCATCGTGGGCTACACCTTC.

By sample share, this clonotype is medium-sized. The chain uses TRBV6-2 or TRBV6-3 and TRBJ2-1, with D possibly matching TRBD2 (7 bases). V was trimmed by 6 bases and J by 5 bases, leaving 20 bases between them. Germline V gives CDR1 MNHEY, CDR2 SVGEGT. The CDR3 is 16 residues long. CDR3 coding DNA: TGTGCCAGCAGATACCTAGCGGAGGGGGGGCACAATGAGCAGTTCTTC. Encoded protein: CASRYLAEGGHNEQFF.

This clonotype was counted only a few times. The chain is built from TRBV7-9 and TRBJ2-7; 8 bases match TRBD2. From germline, CDR1 is SEHNR and CDR2 FQNEAQ (reference sequence). CDR3 length equals 13 residues. The CDR3, as DNA: TGTGCTACCCTGCGGGGGGACTCCTACGAGCAGTACTTC. Amino acids: CATLRGDSYEQYF.

The chain joins TRBV29-1 to TRBJ2-3; 9 bases agree with TRBD1. The germline V gene encodes CDR1 SQVTM and CDR2 ANQGSEA. This CDR3 has 14 residues. V trimming: 6 bases; J trimming: 0 bases; junction bases outside the gene matches: 4. CDR3 DNA: TGCAGCGTCGACAGGGGGGGTAGCACAGATACGCAGTATTTT. This translates into CSVDRGGSTDTQYF.

V gene TRBV29-1 combines with J gene TRBJ2-1, with 7 bases identical to TRBD2. The germline gives CDR1 SQVTM, CDR2 ANQGSEA. J lost 6 bases, V lost 4 bases, and 6 bases had no gene match. The CDR3 is 13 residues long. CDR3 sequence (DNA): TGCAGCGTTGGTCTAGCGGACTTCAATGAGCAGTTCTTC. Its translation is CSVGLADFNEQFF.

V is TRBV24-1 and J is TRBJ2-5; D gene ambiguous. In germline, CDR1 is KGHDR, CDR2 SFDVKD. CDR3 length: 12 residues. V lost 1 base to trimming and J lost 5 bases, with 4 bases between them. The DNA for the CDR3 is TGTGCCACCAGTGATTTCGAGGAGACCCAGTACTTC. Amino acids: CATSDFEETQYF.

This clonotype turned up a few times. This sequence joins TRBV7-9 and TRBJ1-2; D uncertain. Trimming removed 5 bases from V and 6 bases from J, with 16 bases in between. CDR1 is SEHNR and CDR2 is FQNEAQ in the germline V gene (reference sequence). The CDR3 consists of 14 residues. CDR3 protein: CASSATGLIHGYTF. The DNA of the CDR3 is TGTGCCAGCAGCGCCACGGGCTTAATCCATGGCTACACCTTC.

The J gene is TRBJ1-2, the V gene TRBV4-3, with D hard to call. Deletions cut 1 base from V and 4 bases from J, with 10 bases between. The CDR3 extends over 14 amino acids. CDR1 LGHNA and CDR2 YSLEER come from the germline V gene. CDR3 residues: CASSQGQDIYGYTF. The CDR3 DNA follows: TGCGCCAGCAGCCAAGGTCAGGATATCTATGGCTACACCTTC.

This chain links TRBV5-8 with TRBJ2-2; no definite D call. V lost 3 bases to trimming and J lost 8 bases, with 5 bases between them. The CDR3 is made up of 11 amino acids. Germline V gene data show CDR1 as SGHTS and CDR2 as YDEGEE. CDR3 in amino acids: CASSSWGELFF. Written as DNA, the CDR3 is TGTGCCAGCAGCTCCTGGGGGGAGCTGTTTTTT.

A few counts support this clonotype. The chain links TRBV4-1 to TRBJ2-5, with 7 bases identical to TRBD2. Germline CDR1 MGHRA, CDR2 YSYEKL. The CDR3 loop spans 15 amino acids. V lost 4 bases to trimming and J lost 3 bases; unmatched junction nucleotides: 8. The CDR3 sequence is CASSRPPGLKETQYF. For the CDR3, the DNA is TGCGCCAGCAGCCGGCCGCCGGGACTAAAAGAGACCCAGTACTTC.